Sequencing of this TCR beta chain was carried out in a study of T cells in Graves' hyperthyroidism and ophthalmopathy. RNA transcripts provided the source from which TCR beta CDR3 regions were amplified. With the HTBI primer set, the TCR CDR3 went through a first round of RT-PCR. MiXCR, run by TCRdb on the multiplex PCR reads, gives a single entry per CDR3 protein. The repertoire holds about 320,000 distinct CDR3 sequences, with approximately 17% as singletons. The CDR3 runs to 16 residues. Germline-derived CDR1 and CDR2 are PRHDT and FYEKMQ (reference sequence). V was clipped by 2 bases and J by 0 bases, with 11 bases between them. This clonotype occurred a few times. The antigen remains undetermined. General study results and limits: Within blood appeared most thyroid clonotypes that had expanded above 0.001.

The origin of this receptor is a man under 40 with Graves' hyperthyroidism. The sample comprised blood. The chain employs TRBV13 and TRBJ1-3; D uncertain. CDR3 DNA sequence: TGTGCCAGCAGCTTACCTCTCCGGGCCTCTGGAAACACCATATATTTT. It is translated as CASSLPLRASGNTIYF.